This T cell receptor (beta chain) was recovered during a study of identical twins. This clonotype was counted at least ten times. TCRdb reprocessed the 5' RACE reads via MiXCR and lists one record per CDR3 protein. The table lists over 200,000 distinct CDR3 sequences, over 8% of them singletons, with around 5.1% in the top ten. This clonotype originated in a young woman in good health. The sequencing sample was made of memory (CD45RO+) T cells sorted from blood.

The CDR3: CASNPQDRDNEQFF. Written as DNA, the CDR3 is TGTGCCAGCAACCCACAGGACAGGGATAATGAGCAGTTCTTC. This chain links TRBV5-6 with TRBJ2-1, with 8 bases identical to TRBD1. Germline CDR1 SGHDT, CDR2 YYEEEE. The junction had 9 bases not matched to a gene; V was cut back by 6 bases and J by 7 bases. The length of the CDR3 is 14 residues.